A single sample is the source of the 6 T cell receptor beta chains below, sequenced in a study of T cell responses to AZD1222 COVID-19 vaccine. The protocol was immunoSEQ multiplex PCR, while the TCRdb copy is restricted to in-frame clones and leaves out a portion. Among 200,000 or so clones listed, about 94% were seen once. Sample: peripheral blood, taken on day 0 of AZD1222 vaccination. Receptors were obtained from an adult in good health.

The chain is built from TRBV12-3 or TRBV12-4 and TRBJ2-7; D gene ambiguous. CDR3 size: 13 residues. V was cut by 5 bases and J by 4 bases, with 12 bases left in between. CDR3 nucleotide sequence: TGTGCCAGCAGTCTCGGTTCTCCTTACGAGCAGTACTTC. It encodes CASSLGSPYEQYF.

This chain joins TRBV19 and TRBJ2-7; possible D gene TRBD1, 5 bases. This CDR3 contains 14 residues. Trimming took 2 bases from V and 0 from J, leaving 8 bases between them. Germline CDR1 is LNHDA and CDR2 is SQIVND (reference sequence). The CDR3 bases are TGTGCCAGTAGTATATCAGGGTTCTCCTACGAGCAGTACTTC. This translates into CASSISGFSYEQYF.

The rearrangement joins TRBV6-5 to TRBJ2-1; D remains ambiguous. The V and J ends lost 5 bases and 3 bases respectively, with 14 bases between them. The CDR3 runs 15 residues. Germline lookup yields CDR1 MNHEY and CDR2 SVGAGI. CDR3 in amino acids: CASSPRQDYYNEQFF. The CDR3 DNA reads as TGTGCCAGCAGTCCCCGGCAGGATTACTACAATGAGCAGTTCTTC.

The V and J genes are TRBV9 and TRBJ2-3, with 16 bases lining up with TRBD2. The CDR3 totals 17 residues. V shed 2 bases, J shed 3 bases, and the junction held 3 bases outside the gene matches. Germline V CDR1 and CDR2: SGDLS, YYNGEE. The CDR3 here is CASSVGLAGGRTDTQYF. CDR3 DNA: TGTGCCAGCAGCGTGGGACTAGCGGGAGGGAGAACAGATACGCAGTATTTT.

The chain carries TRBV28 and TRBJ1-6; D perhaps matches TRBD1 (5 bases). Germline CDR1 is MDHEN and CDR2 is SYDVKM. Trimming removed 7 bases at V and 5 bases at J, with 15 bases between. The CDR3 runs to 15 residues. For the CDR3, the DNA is TGTGCCAGCATAGAGGGGAATAGGGATAATTCACCCCTCCACTTT. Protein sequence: CASIEGNRDNSPLHF.

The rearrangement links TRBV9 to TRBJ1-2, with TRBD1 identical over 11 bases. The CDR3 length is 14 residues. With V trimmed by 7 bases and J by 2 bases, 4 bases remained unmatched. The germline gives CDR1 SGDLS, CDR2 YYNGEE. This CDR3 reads CASLGQGVNYGYTF. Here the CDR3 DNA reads TGTGCCAGCCTGGGACAGGGGGTGAACTATGGCTACACCTTC. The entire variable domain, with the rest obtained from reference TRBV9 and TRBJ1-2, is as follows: DSGVTQTPKHLITATGQRVTLRCSPRSGDLSVYWYQQSLDQGLQFLIQYYNGEERAKGNILERFSAQQFPDLHSELNLSSLELGDSALYFCASLGQGVNYGYTFGSGTRLTVV.